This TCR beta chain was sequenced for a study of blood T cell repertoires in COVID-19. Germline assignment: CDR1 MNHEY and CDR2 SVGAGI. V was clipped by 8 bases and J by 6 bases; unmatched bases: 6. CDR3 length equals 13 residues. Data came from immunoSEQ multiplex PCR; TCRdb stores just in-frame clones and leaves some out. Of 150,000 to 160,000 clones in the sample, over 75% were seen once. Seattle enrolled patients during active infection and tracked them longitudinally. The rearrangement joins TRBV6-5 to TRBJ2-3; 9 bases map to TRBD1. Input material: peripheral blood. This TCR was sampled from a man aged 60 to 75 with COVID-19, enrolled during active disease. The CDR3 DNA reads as TGTGCCAGCTGGGGACAGGGAACGGATACGCAGTATTTT. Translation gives CASWGQGTDTQYF.